Below, 14 T cell receptor beta chains from the same sample are listed, as sequenced in a study of blood T cell repertoires in COVID-19. The protocol was immunoSEQ multiplex PCR, while the TCRdb copy is restricted to in-frame clones and leaves out a portion. The table includes some 150,000 clones, roughly 82% detected once. Specimen: peripheral blood. The receptors stem from a human donor in a cohort sampled during active COVID-19.

The rearrangement links TRBV7-6 to TRBJ2-5; 16 bases are shared with TRBD2. Losses at the gene ends were 5 bases for V and 3 bases for J; bases not matched to a gene: 18. CDR1 is SGHVS and CDR2 is FNYEAQ in the germline V gene. The CDR3 runs to 21 residues. CDR3 sequence (DNA): TGTGCCAGCAGCCGAGTTCCCGGGACTAGCGGGGGGGCCACATCTAAAGAGACCCAGTACTTC. Amino acid sequence: CASSRVPGTSGGATSKETQYF.

This clone was seen many times. V and J are TRBV7-3 and TRBJ2-3; D is uncertain. The V end lost 2 bases, the J end lost 1 base, and 7 bases lay between the germline ends. This CDR3 is 14 amino acids long. Germline V gives CDR1 SGHTA, CDR2 FQGTGA. Written as DNA, the CDR3 is TGTGCCAGCAGCTTAGATATAGGCACAGATACGCAGTATTTT. Translating it yields CASSLDIGTDTQYF.

The chain recombines TRBV5-1 with TRBJ1-4, with D possibly being TRBD1 (5 bases). CDR1 SGHRS and CDR2 YFSETQ come from the germline V gene. Trimming stripped 4 bases from V and 2 bases from J, with 15 bases between. The CDR3 has 16 residues. This chain's CDR3 is CASSPLKAGTNEKLFF. The CDR3, as DNA: TGCGCCAGCAGCCCTTTAAAGGCAGGGACTAATGAAAAACTGTTTTTT.

The V gene is TRBV3-1 (or the pseudogene TRBV3-2), the J gene TRBJ2-5; 7 bases align to TRBD1. V shed 1 base and J 5 bases; nucleotides not matched to a gene: 4. This CDR3 contains 14 residues. Per the germline V gene, CDR1 is LGHDT and CDR2 is YNNKEL (reference sequence). CDR3 residues: CASSQVDRVETQYF. In DNA, the CDR3 is TGTGCCAGCAGCCAAGTTGACAGGGTTGAGACCCAGTACTTC.

The rearrangement links TRBV20-1 to TRBJ1-6; 7 nucleotides line up with TRBD1. The CDR3 loop spans 18 amino acids. Losses at the gene ends were 3 bases for V and 0 bases for J; bases not matched to a gene: 11. In germline, CDR1 is DFQATT, CDR2 SNEGSKA (reference sequence). The CDR3 DNA follows: TGCAGTGCTAGTGAGGGGGCAGGGTCCAGCTCCTATAATTCACCCCTCCACTTT. The encoded protein is CSASEGAGSSSYNSPLHF.

The chain employs TRBV10-3 and TRBJ2-2; 9 bases map to TRBD2. Germline V gives CDR1 ENHRY, CDR2 SYGVKD. The V segment lost 0 bases and the J segment 7 bases; nucleotides outside the gene matches: 9. This CDR3 comprises 17 residues. The CDR3 protein is CAISESIAGDVIGELFF. The DNA of the CDR3 is TGTGCCATCAGTGAGTCGATAGCGGGAGACGTTATCGGGGAGCTGTTTTTT.

Only one count was recorded for this clone. This chain uses TRBV19 with TRBJ2-7, with D possibly matching TRBD2 (7 bases). The CDR3 totals 17 residues. Germline V CDR1 and CDR2: LNHDA, SQIVND (reference sequence). Trimming took 6 bases from V and 3 from J, leaving 24 bases between them. This CDR3 reads CASSSKFGGPRNYEQYV. CDR3 nucleotides: TGTGCCAGTAGCTCCAAATTCGGGGGGCCAAGGAACTACGAGCAGTACGTC.

This rearrangement joins TRBV9 to TRBJ2-2; 10 bases agree with TRBD2. From germline, CDR1 is SGDLS and CDR2 YYNGEE. The CDR3 is 17 residues long. J gave up 3 bases and V 4 bases, and 9 bases lay outside the gene matches. The CDR3 nucleotides are TGTGCCAGCAGCCTTTGGACTAGCGGAGGGGACACCGGGGAGCTGTTTTTT. Translation gives CASSLWTSGGDTGELFF.

This chain links TRBV7-2 with TRBJ2-2; no clear D. This CDR3 is built from 12 residues. V was trimmed by 0 bases and J by 7 bases, leaving 3 bases between them. Germline V CDR1 and CDR2: SGHTA, FQGNSA. CDR3 DNA sequence: TGTGCCAGCAGCTTAGCCGGCGGGGAGCTGTTTTTT. This gives the protein CASSLAGGELFF. Full variable domain (rest looked up from reference TRBV7-2 and TRBJ2-2): GAGVSQSPSNKVTEKGKDVELRCDPISGHTALYWYRQSLGQGLEFLIYFQGNSAPDKSGLPSDRFSAERTGGSVSTLTIQRTQQEDSAVYLCASSLAGGELFFGEGSRLTVL.

In DNA, the CDR3 is TGTGCCAGCAACGAAGATGGCGGGGGGGCGATAGATACGCAGTATTTT. This gives the protein CASNEDGGGAIDTQYF. This chain joins TRBV2 and TRBJ2-3; 9 bases line up with TRBD2. The CDR3 totals 16 residues. The V gene end was trimmed by 7 bases and the J gene end by 5 bases; junction bases not matched to a gene: 13. Per the germline V gene, CDR1 is SNHLY and CDR2 is FYNNEI.

The genes are TRBV5-1 and TRBJ1-1, with D unresolved. Looked up from germline, CDR1 is SGHRS and CDR2 is YFSETQ. Trimming took 0 bases from V and 1 from J, leaving 7 bases between them. The CDR3 covers 14 residues. The CDR3 bases are TGCGCCAGCAGCTTGGTACGGGAGAACACTGAAGCTTTCTTT. It is translated as CASSLVRENTEAFF.

The rearrangement links TRBV27 to TRBJ2-1; TRBD2 matches at 13 bases. The germline CDR1 and CDR2 sequences are MNHEY and SMNVEV (reference sequence). With V trimmed by 8 bases and J by 9 bases, 10 bases remained unmatched. This CDR3 has 15 amino acids. The CDR3 spells CASGGLAGAPLEQFF. In nucleotides, the CDR3 is TGTGCCAGCGGCGGACTAGCGGGGGCCCCCCTTGAGCAGTTCTTC.

This clone was seen once. The gene calls are TRBV11-2 and TRBJ1-2, with TRBD1 identical over 8 bases. Trimming took 4 bases from V and 5 from J; bases not matched to a gene: 15. The CDR3 is 17 residues long. CDR1 is SGHAT, CDR2 FQNNGV, per germline. CDR3 region: CASSSRAGGPPGYGYTF. CDR3 DNA sequence: TGTGCCAGCAGCTCTCGGGCAGGGGGCCCCCCTGGTTATGGCTACACCTTC.

The chain is built from TRBV21-1 and TRBJ2-3; the table assigns TRBD2, which was not confirmed against the DNA. TRBV21-1 is flagged as a pseudogene. This CDR3 has 17 residues. DNA for the CDR3: TGTGCCAGCAGCAAAGATGAGCGTAGCGCCACCACAGATACGCAGTATTTT. This codes for CASSKDERSATTDTQYF.